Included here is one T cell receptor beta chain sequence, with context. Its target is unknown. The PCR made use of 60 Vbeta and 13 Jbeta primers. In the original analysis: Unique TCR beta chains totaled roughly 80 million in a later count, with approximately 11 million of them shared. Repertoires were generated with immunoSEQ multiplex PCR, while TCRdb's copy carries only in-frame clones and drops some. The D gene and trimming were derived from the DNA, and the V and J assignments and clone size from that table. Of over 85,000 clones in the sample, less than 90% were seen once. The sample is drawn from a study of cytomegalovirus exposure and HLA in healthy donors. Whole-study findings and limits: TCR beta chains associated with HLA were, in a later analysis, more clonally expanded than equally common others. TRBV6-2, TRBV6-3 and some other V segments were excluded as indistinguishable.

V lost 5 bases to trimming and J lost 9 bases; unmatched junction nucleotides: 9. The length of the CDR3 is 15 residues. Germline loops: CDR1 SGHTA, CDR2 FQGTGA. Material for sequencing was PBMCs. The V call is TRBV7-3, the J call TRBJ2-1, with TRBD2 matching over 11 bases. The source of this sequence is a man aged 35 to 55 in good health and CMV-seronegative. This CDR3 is CASSKTSGEGGEQFF. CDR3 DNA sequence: TGTGCCAGCAGCAAGACTAGCGGGGAAGGGGGTGAGCAGTTCTTC.